This TCR beta chain comes out of a study of cytomegalovirus exposure and HLA in healthy donors. This clone was observed a few times. CDR1 and CDR2 from the germline V gene are MNHEY and SVGAGI. The CDR3 is 15 amino acids. The J segment lost 4 bases and the V segment lost 6 bases, leaving 7 bases of the junction unmatched. With 60 Vbeta and 13 Jbeta primers, the PCR was carried out. Measured with immunoSEQ multiplex PCR; TCRdb has only the in-frame clones, and not every one. Here the sample spans some 140,000 clones, roughly 80% being singletons. The sequencing input was PBMCs. The sequence derives from a woman aged 45-59 years in good health and CMV-seropositive. V is TRBV6-5 and J is TRBJ2-5; TRBD2 agrees at 11 bases. The CDR3 reads CASSNSLAGAETQYF. The CDR3 DNA sequence: TGTGCCAGCAGCAATTCACTAGCGGGGGCAGAGACCCAGTACTTC.